The rows below give T cell receptor beta chains drawn from one sample of a study of cytomegalovirus exposure and HLA in healthy donors. Clones were read by immunoSEQ multiplex PCR, and TCRdb kept only the in-frame ones, dropping some. This sample has tens of thousands of clones, with 78% found just once. The sequenced material came from PBMCs. These receptors were obtained from a man younger than 30 in good health and CMV-seropositive. CDR3s include the opening cysteine and the closing phenylalanine or tryptophan. D genes are given only for firm matches. Clone size is stated in some rows and not others, as once, few, many or a class when expanded.

j_gene: TRBJ2-1
v_gene: TRBV7-2
abundance: NA
d_gene: NA
CDR3aa: CASSLDTSRVREQFF
CDR3nt: TGTGCCAGCAGCTTAGATACTAGCCGAGTGCGGGAGCAGTTCTTC

j_gene: TRBJ1-1
v_gene: TRBV29-1
abundance: NA
d_gene: NA
CDR3aa: CSVEDSRTAEAFF
CDR3nt: TGCAGCGTTGAAGACTCCCGGACAGCTGAAGCTTTCTTT

j_gene: TRBJ1-1
v_gene: TRBV5-4
abundance: few
d_gene: TRBD1
CDR3aa: CASSLGQGWTEAFF
CDR3nt: TGTGCCAGCAGCTTGGGACAGGGCTGGACTGAAGCTTTCTTT

j_gene: TRBJ2-3
v_gene: TRBV2
abundance: few
d_gene: NA
CDR3aa: CASLGMPAADTQYF
CDR3nt: TGTGCCAGCCTAGGAATGCCAGCAGCAGATACGCAGTATTTT

j_gene: TRBJ1-1
v_gene: TRBV29-1
abundance: once
d_gene: TRBD1
CDR3aa: CSVEEDRASTEAFF
CDR3nt: TGCAGCGTTGAAGAGGACAGGGCCAGCACTGAAGCTTTCTTT

j_gene: TRBJ1-5
v_gene: TRBV30
abundance: NA
d_gene: NA
CDR3aa: CAWSVRGYQPQHF
CDR3nt: TGTGCCTGGAGTGTACGGGGATACCAGCCCCAGCATTTT

j_gene: TRBJ2-7
v_gene: TRBV30
abundance: NA
d_gene: TRBD2
CDR3aa: CAWRVAGVSYEQYF
CDR3nt: TGTGCCTGGCGGGTAGCGGGGGTCTCCTACGAGCAGTACTTC

j_gene: TRBJ2-6
v_gene: TRBV30
abundance: once
d_gene: TRBD2
CDR3aa: CAWQPGGVANVLTF
CDR3nt: TGTGCCTGGCAGCCGGGGGGGGTCGCCAACGTCCTGACTTTC

j_gene: TRBJ2-3
v_gene: TRBV13
abundance: once
d_gene: NA
CDR3aa: CASSTSLDTQYF
CDR3nt: TGTGCCAGCAGCACCAGTTTAGATACGCAGTATTTT

j_gene: TRBJ1-1
v_gene: TRBV4-1
abundance: NA
d_gene: NA
CDR3aa: CASSQGGHREATEAFF
CDR3nt: TGCGCCAGCAGCCAAGGGGGACACCGGGAAGCCACTGAAGCTTTCTTT

j_gene: TRBJ2-3
v_gene: TRBV7-6
abundance: NA
d_gene: NA
CDR3aa: CASSLAAQGMDTQYF
CDR3nt: TGTGCCAGCAGCTTAGCTGCCCAGGGGATGGATACGCAGTATTTT

j_gene: TRBJ1-4
v_gene: TRBV6-5
abundance: NA
d_gene: NA
CDR3aa: CASTRTVNNEKLFF
CDR3nt: TGTGCCAGCACCCGGACAGTAAATAATGAAAAACTGTTTTTT

j_gene: TRBJ1-4
v_gene: TRBV30
abundance: NA
d_gene: TRBD1
CDR3aa: CAWSLGTGDEKLFF
CDR3nt: TGTGCCTGGAGTTTGGGGACAGGGGATGAAAAACTGTTTTTT

j_gene: TRBJ1-1
v_gene: TRBV11-1
abundance: NA
d_gene: NA
CDR3aa: CASSLGPGTEAFF
CDR3nt: TGTGCCAGCAGCTTAGGACCGGGGACTGAAGCTTTCTTT

j_gene: TRBJ2-3
v_gene: TRBV29-1
abundance: NA
d_gene: NA
CDR3aa: CSVDGTLDTQYF
CDR3nt: TGCAGCGTTGACGGGACTCTAGATACGCAGTATTTT

j_gene: TRBJ1-3
v_gene: TRBV2
abundance: NA
d_gene: NA
CDR3aa: CASSLAVSGNTIYF
CDR3nt: TGTGCCAGCAGTCTAGCCGTCTCTGGAAACACCATATATTTT

j_gene: TRBJ2-3
v_gene: TRBV2
abundance: NA
d_gene: NA
CDR3aa: CASSIPALRGSDADTQYF
CDR3nt: TGTGCCAGCAGCATCCCGGCGCTTCGGGGATCTGACGCAGATACGCAGTATTTT

j_gene: TRBJ2-7
v_gene: TRBV29-1
abundance: NA
d_gene: NA
CDR3aa: CSARNGNEQYF
CDR3nt: TGCAGCGCCCGAAACGGTAACGAGCAGTACTTC

j_gene: TRBJ1-5
v_gene: TRBV7-2
abundance: NA
d_gene: NA
CDR3aa: CASSFNGQPQHF
CDR3nt: TGTGCCAGCAGCTTTAACGGTCAGCCCCAGCATTTT

j_gene: TRBJ2-3
v_gene: TRBV4-1
abundance: NA
d_gene: TRBD2
CDR3aa: CASSLNLMATSGTSTDTQYF
CDR3nt: TGCGCCAGCAGCCTGAATCTGATGGCAACTAGCGGGACTAGCACAGATACGCAGTATTTT

j_gene: TRBJ2-1
v_gene: TRBV11-3
abundance: NA
d_gene: NA
CDR3aa: CASSLTEYNEQFF
CDR3nt: TGTGCCAGCAGCTTAACTGAATACAATGAGCAGTTCTTC

j_gene: TRBJ2-5
v_gene: TRBV9
abundance: once
d_gene: NA
CDR3aa: CASSAWAGLETQYF
CDR3nt: TGTGCCAGCAGCGCCTGGGCAGGGCTGGAGACCCAGTACTTC

j_gene: TRBJ1-1
v_gene: TRBV28
abundance: NA
d_gene: TRBD1
CDR3aa: CASSNRDRGDTEAFF
CDR3nt: TGTGCCAGCAGTAATCGGGACAGGGGGGACACTGAAGCTTTCTTT

j_gene: TRBJ2-7
v_gene: TRBV10-2
abundance: NA
d_gene: NA
CDR3aa: CASTTADAIIYEQYF
CDR3nt: TGCGCCAGCACTACAGCGGATGCTATTATCTACGAGCAGTACTTC

j_gene: TRBJ2-7
v_gene: TRBV2
abundance: NA
d_gene: TRBD2
CDR3aa: CASNLLAPEQYF
CDR3nt: TGTGCCAGCAACCTACTAGCGCCCGAGCAGTACTTC

j_gene: TRBJ2-1
v_gene: TRBV6-6
abundance: NA
d_gene: TRBD2
CDR3aa: CASRQAGNNEQFF
CDR3nt: TGTGCCAGCAGGCAAGCGGGAAACAATGAGCAGTTCTTC

j_gene: TRBJ2-7
v_gene: TRBV29-1
abundance: once
d_gene: NA
CDR3aa: CSVEASAYEQYF
CDR3nt: TGCAGCGTTGAGGCCAGCGCTTACGAGCAGTACTTC

j_gene: TRBJ1-5
v_gene: TRBV6-5
abundance: once
d_gene: NA
CDR3aa: CASSSEQGNDQPQHF
CDR3nt: TGTGCCAGCAGTTCCGAACAGGGTAATGATCAGCCCCAGCATTTT

j_gene: TRBJ2-5
v_gene: TRBV30
abundance: NA
d_gene: TRBD2
CDR3aa: CAWSVGLAGFRNQETQYF
CDR3nt: TGTGCCTGGAGTGTTGGGCTAGCGGGATTCCGAAACCAAGAGACCCAGTACTTC

j_gene: TRBJ1-4
v_gene: TRBV6-1
abundance: few
d_gene: NA
CDR3aa: CASSRNRLEEKLFF
CDR3nt: TGTGCCAGCAGTCGGAACAGGTTGGAAGAAAAACTGTTTTTT

j_gene: TRBJ1-2
v_gene: TRBV6-5
abundance: once
d_gene: TRBD1
CDR3aa: CASSYLGTGDYGYTF
CDR3nt: TGTGCCAGCAGTTACTTGGGGACAGGGGACTATGGCTACACCTTC

j_gene: TRBJ1-1
v_gene: TRBV10-2
abundance: NA
d_gene: TRBD1
CDR3aa: CASSDGQGGMNTEAFF
CDR3nt: TGCGCCAGCAGCGACGGACAGGGGGGGATGAACACTGAAGCTTTCTTT

j_gene: TRBJ2-7
v_gene: TRBV19
abundance: once
d_gene: NA
CDR3aa: CASSREDRPYEQYF
CDR3nt: TGTGCCAGTAGTCGAGAGGACAGACCCTACGAGCAGTACTTC

j_gene: TRBJ1-5
v_gene: TRBV6-6
abundance: NA
d_gene: TRBD1
CDR3aa: CATSDRGSQPQHF
CDR3nt: TGTGCCACCTCGGACAGGGGCAGTCAGCCCCAGCATTTT

j_gene: TRBJ1-4
v_gene: TRBV5-1
abundance: NA
d_gene: NA
CDR3aa: CASSSPGGEKLFF
CDR3nt: TGCGCCAGCAGTTCACCCGGGGGGGAAAAACTGTTTTTT

j_gene: TRBJ2-1
v_gene: TRBV6-5
abundance: NA
d_gene: NA
CDR3aa: CASSYSRRGLDEQFF
CDR3nt: TGTGCCAGCAGTTACTCGCGGAGGGGGCTCGATGAGCAGTTCTTC

j_gene: TRBJ2-5
v_gene: TRBV5-1
abundance: few
d_gene: NA
CDR3aa: CASSLGGYEETQYF
CDR3nt: TGCGCCAGCAGCTTGGGGGGCTATGAAGAGACCCAGTACTTC

j_gene: TRBJ2-7
v_gene: TRBV9
abundance: NA
d_gene: NA
CDR3aa: CASSVGQSRYEQYF
CDR3nt: TGTGCCAGCAGCGTAGGACAGTCCCGCTACGAGCAGTACTTC

j_gene: TRBJ1-2
v_gene: TRBV2
abundance: NA
d_gene: TRBD1
CDR3aa: CASSETGGSGYTF
CDR3nt: TGTGCCAGCAGTGAGACAGGGGGCAGTGGCTACACCTTC

j_gene: TRBJ2-1
v_gene: TRBV14
abundance: NA
d_gene: NA
CDR3aa: CASSPLSTGYNEQFF
CDR3nt: TGTGCCAGCAGCCCCCTCTCGACAGGCTACAATGAGCAGTTCTTC

j_gene: TRBJ2-7
v_gene: TRBV30
abundance: NA
d_gene: NA
CDR3aa: CAWTTHGSYEQYF
CDR3nt: TGTGCCTGGACGACTCACGGCTCCTACGAGCAGTACTTC

j_gene: TRBJ2-1
v_gene: TRBV12-5
abundance: few
d_gene: NA
CDR3aa: CASGPRAIISYNEQFF
CDR3nt: TGTGCTAGTGGCCCCAGGGCGATCATCTCCTACAATGAGCAGTTCTTC

j_gene: TRBJ1-5
v_gene: TRBV6-1
abundance: few
d_gene: NA
CDR3aa: CASSELAPLSQHF
CDR3nt: TGTGCCAGCAGTGAACTGGCCCCTCTTTCCCAGCATTTT

j_gene: TRBJ2-1
v_gene: TRBV6-1
abundance: NA
d_gene: NA
CDR3aa: CASSAGSNNEQFF
CDR3nt: TGTGCCAGCAGTGCCGGGTCAAACAATGAGCAGTTCTTC

j_gene: TRBJ1-2
v_gene: TRBV28
abundance: NA
d_gene: NA
CDR3aa: CASSILPYGGYGYTF
CDR3nt: TGTGCCAGCAGTATCCTCCCCTATGGCGGGTATGGCTACACCTTC

j_gene: TRBJ2-5
v_gene: TRBV4-1
abundance: NA
d_gene: TRBD2
CDR3aa: CASSQEGLADQETQYF
CDR3nt: TGCGCCAGCAGCCAAGAGGGACTAGCGGACCAAGAGACCCAGTACTTC